This T cell receptor (beta chain) appears in the sequencing data of a study of T cell changes during pregnancy in multiple sclerosis. Assay used: immunoSEQ multiplex PCR; TCRdb lists only in-frame clones, some missing. Among tens of thousands of clones listed, around 91% were seen once. Trimming left V 0 bases short and J 5 bases short, with 13 bases between. The CDR3 is made up of 15 amino acids. Looked up from germline, CDR1 is LGHNA and CDR2 is YNFKEQ. This sequence originates from a female donor in good health, enrolled as a control in a pregnancy study. Sequencing was performed on CD4+ T cells from peripheral blood mononuclear cells, taken in the second trimester of pregnancy. J is TRBJ2-5 and V is TRBV4-2; a possible D gene is TRBD2 (7 bases). The CDR3 spells CASSQDPGGEETQYF. In nucleotides, the CDR3 is TGTGCCAGCAGCCAAGATCCGGGGGGCGAGGAGACCCAGTACTTC.